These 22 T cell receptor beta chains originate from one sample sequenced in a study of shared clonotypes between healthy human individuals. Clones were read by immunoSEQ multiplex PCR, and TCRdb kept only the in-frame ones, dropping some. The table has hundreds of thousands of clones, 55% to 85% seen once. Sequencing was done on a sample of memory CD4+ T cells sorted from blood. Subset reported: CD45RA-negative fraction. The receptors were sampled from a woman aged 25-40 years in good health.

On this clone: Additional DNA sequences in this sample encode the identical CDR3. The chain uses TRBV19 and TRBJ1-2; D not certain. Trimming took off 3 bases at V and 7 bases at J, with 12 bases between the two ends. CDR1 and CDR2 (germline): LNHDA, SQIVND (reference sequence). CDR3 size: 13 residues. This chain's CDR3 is CASSIEGRGGYTF. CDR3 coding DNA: TGTGCCAGTAGTATTGAAGGGCGGGGTGGCTACACCTTC.

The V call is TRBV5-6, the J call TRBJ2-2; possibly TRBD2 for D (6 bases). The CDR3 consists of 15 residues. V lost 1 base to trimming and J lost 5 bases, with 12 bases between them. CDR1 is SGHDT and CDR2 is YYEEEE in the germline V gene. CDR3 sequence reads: CASSLSGGRTGELFF. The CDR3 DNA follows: TGTGCCAGCAGCTTGTCTGGAGGGAGGACCGGGGAGCTGTTTTTT.

The CDR3 DNA is TGTGCCAGTAGGACACCCAAAGGACGGACCACTGGAAACACCATATATTTT. Translated: CASRTPKGRTTGNTIYF. The V call is TRBV19, the J call TRBJ1-3; D not certain. Trimming pared 6 bases from V and 2 bases from J, leaving 20 bases between. Per the germline V gene, CDR1 is LNHDA and CDR2 is SQIVND (reference sequence). This CDR3 contains 17 residues. The full variable domain, rest sourced from reference TRBV19 and TRBJ1-3, is DGGITQSPKYLFRKEGQNVTLSCEQNLNHDAMYWYRQDPGQGLRLIYYSQIVNDFQKGDIAEGYSVSREKKESFPLTVTSAQKNPTAFYLCASRTPKGRTTGNTIYFGEGSWLTVV.

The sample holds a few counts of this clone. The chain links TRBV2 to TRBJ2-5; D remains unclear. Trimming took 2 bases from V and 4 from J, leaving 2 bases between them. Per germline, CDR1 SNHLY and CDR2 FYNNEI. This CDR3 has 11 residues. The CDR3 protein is CASSELETQYF. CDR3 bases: TGTGCCAGCAGTGAATTAGAGACCCAGTACTTC. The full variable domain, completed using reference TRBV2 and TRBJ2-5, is EPEVTQTPSHQVTQMGQEVILRCVPISNHLYFYWYRQILGQKVEFLVSFYNNEISEKSEIFDDQFSVERPDGSNFTLKIRSTKLEDSAMYFCASSELETQYFGPGTRLLVL.

The CDR3 region is CASAHNEQFF. CDR3 nucleotide sequence: TGTGCCAGCGCACACAATGAGCAGTTCTTC. The chain combines TRBV28 with TRBJ2-1; unclear D gene. The CDR3 has 10 residues. Germline CDR1 is MDHEN and CDR2 is SYDVKM. Trimming cost V 8 bases and J 5 bases, with 4 bases left between them. The entire variable domain, with the rest obtained from reference TRBV28 and TRBJ2-1, is as follows: DVKVTQSSRYLVKRTGEKVFLECVQDMDHENMFWYRQDPGLGLRLIYFSYDVKMKEKGDIPEGYSVSREKKERFSLILESASTNQTSMYLCASAHNEQFFGPGTRLTVL.

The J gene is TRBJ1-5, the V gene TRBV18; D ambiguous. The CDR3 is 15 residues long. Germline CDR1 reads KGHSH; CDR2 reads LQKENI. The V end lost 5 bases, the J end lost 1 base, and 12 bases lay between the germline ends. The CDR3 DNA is TGTGCCAGCTCAACCCTGGCGGGGAGCAATCAGCCCCAGCATTTT. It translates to CASSTLAGSNQPQHF.

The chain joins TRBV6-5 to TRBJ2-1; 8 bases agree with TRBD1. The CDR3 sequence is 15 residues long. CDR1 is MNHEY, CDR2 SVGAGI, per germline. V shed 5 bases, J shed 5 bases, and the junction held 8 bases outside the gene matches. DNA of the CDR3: TGTGCCAGCAGTATCCGGCGACAGGGGAACAATGAGCAGTTCTTC. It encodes CASSIRRQGNNEQFF.

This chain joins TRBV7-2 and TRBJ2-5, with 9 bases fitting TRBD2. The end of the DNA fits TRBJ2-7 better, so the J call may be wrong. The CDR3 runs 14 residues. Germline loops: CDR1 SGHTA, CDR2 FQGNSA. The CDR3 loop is CASRWTSVTYEQYF. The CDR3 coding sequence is TGTGCCAGCAGATGGACTAGCGTAACCTACGAGCAGTACTTC.

This CDR3 is CASTWTGANVLTF. CDR3 in DNA: TGTGCCAGCACTTGGACCGGGGCCAACGTCCTGACTTTC. The rearrangement uses TRBV25-1 and TRBJ2-6, with D hard to call. V lost 7 bases, J lost 4 bases, and 8 bases lay in between. The CDR3 has 13 amino acids. The V gene's germline CDR1 is MGHDK and CDR2 SYGVNS. The full variable domain, completed using reference TRBV25-1 and TRBJ2-6, is EADIYQTPRYLVIGTGKKITLECSQTMGHDKMYWYQQDPGMELHLIHYSYGVNSTEKGDLSSESTVSRIRTEHFPLTLESARPSHTSQYLCASTWTGANVLTFGAGSRLTVL.

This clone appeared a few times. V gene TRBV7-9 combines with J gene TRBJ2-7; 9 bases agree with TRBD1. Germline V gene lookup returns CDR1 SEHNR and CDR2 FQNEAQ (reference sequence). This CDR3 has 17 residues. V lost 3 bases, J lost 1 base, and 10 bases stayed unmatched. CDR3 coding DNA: TGTGCCAGCAGCTTCGTTCTCTTGGACAGGGGATCCTACGAGCAGTACTTC. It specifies CASSFVLLDRGSYEQYF.

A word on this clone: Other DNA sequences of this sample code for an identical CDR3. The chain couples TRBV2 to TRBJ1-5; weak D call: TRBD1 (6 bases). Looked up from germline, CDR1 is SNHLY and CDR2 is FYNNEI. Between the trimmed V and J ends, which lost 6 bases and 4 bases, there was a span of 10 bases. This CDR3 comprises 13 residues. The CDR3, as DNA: TGTGCCAGCAGCGGACAGCCAAATCAGCCCCAGCATTTT. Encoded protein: CASSGQPNQPQHF.

The CDR3 DNA follows: TGTGCCTGGAGTACAGGACAAGAGACCCAGTACTTC. Protein: CAWSTGQETQYF. The V gene is TRBV30, the J gene TRBJ2-5; a possible D gene is TRBD1 (5 bases). Germline V gene data show CDR1 as GTSNPN and CDR2 as SVGIG (reference sequence). V was clipped by 2 bases and J by 2 bases, with 6 bases between them. CDR3 length: 12 residues.

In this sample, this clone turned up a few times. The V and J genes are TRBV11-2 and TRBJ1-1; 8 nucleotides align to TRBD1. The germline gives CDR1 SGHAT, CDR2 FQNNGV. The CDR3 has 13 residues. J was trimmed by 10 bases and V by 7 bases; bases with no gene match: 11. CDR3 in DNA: TGTGCCAGCAACGGACAGGGAGCTGCTGGAGCTTTCTTT. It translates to CASNGQGAAGAFF.

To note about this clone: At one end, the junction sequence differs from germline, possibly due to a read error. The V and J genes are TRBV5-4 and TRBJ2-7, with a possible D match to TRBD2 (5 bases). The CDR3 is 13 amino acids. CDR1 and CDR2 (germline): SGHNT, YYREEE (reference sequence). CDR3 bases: TGTGCCGTGTCGGAGGAACCGGACGGTTCTTGGGACTTC. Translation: CAVSEEPDGSWDF.

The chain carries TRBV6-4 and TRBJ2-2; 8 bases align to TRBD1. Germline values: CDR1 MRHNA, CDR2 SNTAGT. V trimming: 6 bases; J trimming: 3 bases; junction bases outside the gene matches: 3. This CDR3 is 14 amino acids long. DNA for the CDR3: TGTGCCAGCAGCGGACAGGGATACACCGGGGAGCTGTTTTTT. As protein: CASSGQGYTGELFF.

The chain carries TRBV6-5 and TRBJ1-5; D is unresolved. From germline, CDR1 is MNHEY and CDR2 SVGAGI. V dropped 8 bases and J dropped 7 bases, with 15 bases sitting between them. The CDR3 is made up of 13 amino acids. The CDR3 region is CASGRVLSQPQHF. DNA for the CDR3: TGTGCCAGCGGGCGCGTCTTATCCCAGCCCCAGCATTTT.

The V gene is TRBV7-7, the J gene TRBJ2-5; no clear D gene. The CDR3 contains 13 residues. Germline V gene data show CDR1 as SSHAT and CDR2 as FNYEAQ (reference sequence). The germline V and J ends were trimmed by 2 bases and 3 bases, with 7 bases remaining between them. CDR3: CASSLNGKETQYF. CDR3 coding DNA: TGTGCCAGCAGCTTAAACGGAAAAGAGACCCAGTACTTC.

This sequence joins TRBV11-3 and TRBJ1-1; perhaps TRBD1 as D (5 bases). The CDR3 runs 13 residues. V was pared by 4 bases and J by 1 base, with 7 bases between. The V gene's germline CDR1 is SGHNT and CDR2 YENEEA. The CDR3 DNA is TGTGCCAGCAGCTGGGGGGGGAACACTGAAGCTTTCTTT. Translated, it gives CASSWGGNTEAFF.

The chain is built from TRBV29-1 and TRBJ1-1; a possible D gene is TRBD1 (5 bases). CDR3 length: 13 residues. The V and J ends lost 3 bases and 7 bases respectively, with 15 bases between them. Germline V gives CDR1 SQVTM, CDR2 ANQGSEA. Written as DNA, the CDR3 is TGCAGCGTTGATTTGAGGGGTACGGATGAAGCTTTCTTT. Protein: CSVDLRGTDEAFF.

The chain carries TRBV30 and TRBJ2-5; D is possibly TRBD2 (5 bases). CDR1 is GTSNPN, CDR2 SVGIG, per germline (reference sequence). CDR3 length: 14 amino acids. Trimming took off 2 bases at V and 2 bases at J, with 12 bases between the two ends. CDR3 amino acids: CAWSPRGNQETQYF. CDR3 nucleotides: TGTGCCTGGAGTCCCCGGGGTAATCAAGAGACCCAGTACTTC.

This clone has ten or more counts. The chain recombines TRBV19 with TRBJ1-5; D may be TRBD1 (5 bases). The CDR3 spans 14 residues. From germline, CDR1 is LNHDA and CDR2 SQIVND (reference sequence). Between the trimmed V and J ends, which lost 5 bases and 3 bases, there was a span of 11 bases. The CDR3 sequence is CASSWLGDNQPQHF. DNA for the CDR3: TGTGCCAGTAGTTGGTTGGGGGACAATCAGCCCCAGCATTTT.

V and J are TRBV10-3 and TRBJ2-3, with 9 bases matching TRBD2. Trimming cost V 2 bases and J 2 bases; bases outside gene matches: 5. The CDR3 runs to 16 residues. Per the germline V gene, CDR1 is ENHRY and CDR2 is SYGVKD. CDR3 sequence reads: CAISERSSGNTDTQYF. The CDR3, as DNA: TGTGCCATCAGTGAGCGGTCTAGCGGGAACACAGATACGCAGTATTTT.